The sequence of this T cell receptor beta chain was determined in a study of cytomegalovirus exposure and HLA in healthy donors. Study context: Among approximately 400 genotyped donors, around 80% fell in the Caucasian-associated ancestry cluster.

This PCR relied on a set of 60 Vbeta primers and 13 Jbeta primers. Data came from immunoSEQ multiplex PCR; TCRdb stores just in-frame clones and leaves some out. The table records fewer than 200,000 clones, about 80% of them present only once. Trimming cost V 2 bases and J 2 bases, with 9 bases left between them. CDR1 MGHDK and CDR2 SYGVNS come from the germline V gene. The CDR3 is made up of 14 amino acids. This TCR was sampled from a man aged 35 to 55 in good health and CMV-seropositive. The specimen was PBMCs. The V call is TRBV25-1, the J call TRBJ1-2, with D possibly TRBD1 on 6 matching bases. Written as DNA, the CDR3 is TGTGCCAGCAGTGAACCAGGGGCGAACTATGGCTACACCTTC. This codes for CASSEPGANYGYTF.